This T cell receptor beta chain emerged from a study of CD8+CD57+ T cells in acquired aplastic anemia. Study as a whole: The DNA of sorted CD4+ and CD8+ cells averaged 3.2 ug.

Whole-study findings and limits: Patients and controls were found to share twenty-nine CD8+ CDR3 sequences.

CDR3 length: 12 amino acids. CDR1 is SEHNR and CDR2 is FQNEAQ in the germline V gene (reference sequence). After removal of 5 bases from V and 6 bases from J, the junction contained 3 bases not matched to a gene. This clonotype was found once. No antigen is known for it. It was patients with CD8+CD57+ cell expansion by flow cytometry who were chosen for sequencing. All patients had severe acquired aplastic anemia. Genomic DNA was employed as the template in profiling TCR beta VDJ and CDR3. In TCRdb, the reads were re-called with MiXCR into one record per CDR3 protein. Of 150,000 to 200,000 distinct CDR3 sequences listed, roughly 50% are singletons.

The source material was sorted CD4+, CD8+, or CD8+CD57+ T cells (not recorded which) from PBMCs. This chain joins TRBV7-9 and TRBJ1-2; 7 bases line up with TRBD1. The TCR was taken from a human donor with aplastic anemia. The CDR3 DNA reads TGTGCCAGCAGCCGACAGGGACATGGCTACACCTTC. It encodes CASSRQGHGYTF. The full variable domain, its missing parts supplied by reference TRBV7-9 and TRBJ1-2, is DTGVSQNPRHKITKRGQNVTFRCDPISEHNRLYWYRQTLGQGPEFLTYFQNEAQLEKSRLLSDRFSAERPKGSFSTLEIQRTEQGDSAMYLCASSRQGHGYTFGSGTRLTVV.